This T cell receptor beta chain was recorded in a study of technical replicates of blood from several donors. The V end lost 8 bases, the J end lost 4 bases, and 11 bases lay between the germline ends. The germline V gene has CDR1 MNHEY and CDR2 SMNVEV (reference sequence). This CDR3 is 12 amino acids long. The table came from immunoSEQ multiplex PCR; TCRdb's copy has only in-frame clones and leaves some out. The sample has some 80,000 clones; around 97% are singletons. The V and J genes are TRBV27 and TRBJ1-2; D is perhaps TRBD1 (6 bases). Material: T cells isolated from PBMCs. The TCR comes from a human donor in good health. The CDR3 bases are TGTGCCAGCGGGGACACCACCTATGGCTACACCTTC. It encodes CASGDTTYGYTF.